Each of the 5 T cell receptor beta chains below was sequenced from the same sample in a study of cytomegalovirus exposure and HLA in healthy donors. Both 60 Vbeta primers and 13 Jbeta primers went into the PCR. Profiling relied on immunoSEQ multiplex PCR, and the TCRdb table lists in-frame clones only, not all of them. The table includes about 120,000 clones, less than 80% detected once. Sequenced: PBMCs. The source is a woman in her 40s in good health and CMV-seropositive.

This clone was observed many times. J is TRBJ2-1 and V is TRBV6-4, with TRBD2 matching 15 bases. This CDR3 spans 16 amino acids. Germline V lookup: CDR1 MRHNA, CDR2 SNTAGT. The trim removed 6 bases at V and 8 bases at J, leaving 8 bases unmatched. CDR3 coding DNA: TGTGCCAGCAGCCCTACCGGGACTAGCGGGAGGTATGAGCAGTTCTTC. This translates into CASSPTGTSGRYEQFF.

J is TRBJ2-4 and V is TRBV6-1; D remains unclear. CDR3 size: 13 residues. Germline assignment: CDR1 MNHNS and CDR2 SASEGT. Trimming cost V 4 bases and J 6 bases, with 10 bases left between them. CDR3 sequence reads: CASSAEVVNIQYF. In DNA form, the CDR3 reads TGTGCCAGCAGTGCCGAGGTAGTAAACATTCAGTACTTC.

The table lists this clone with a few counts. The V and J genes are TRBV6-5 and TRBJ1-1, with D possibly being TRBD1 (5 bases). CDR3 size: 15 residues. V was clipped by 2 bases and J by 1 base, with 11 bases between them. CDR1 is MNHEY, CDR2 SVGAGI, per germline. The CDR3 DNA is TGTGCCAGCAGTTACGGAGGGGCGGGGAACACTGAAGCTTTCTTT. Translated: CASSYGGAGNTEAFF.

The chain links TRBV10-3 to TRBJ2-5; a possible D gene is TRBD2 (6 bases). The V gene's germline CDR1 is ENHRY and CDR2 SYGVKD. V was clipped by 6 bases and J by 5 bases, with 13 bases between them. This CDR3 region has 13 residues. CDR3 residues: CAIRSGWRETQYF. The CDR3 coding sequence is TGTGCCATCAGGAGCGGGTGGCGGGAGACCCAGTACTTC.

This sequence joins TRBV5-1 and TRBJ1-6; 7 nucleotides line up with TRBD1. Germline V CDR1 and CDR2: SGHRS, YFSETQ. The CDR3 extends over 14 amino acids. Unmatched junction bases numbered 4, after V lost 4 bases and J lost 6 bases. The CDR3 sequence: CASSRDSSNSPLHF. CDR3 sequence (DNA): TGCGCCAGCAGCAGGGACAGCTCTAATTCACCCCTCCACTTT.